This paragraph reports one T cell receptor (beta chain). Its antigen is undetermined. Reverse transcribing all isolated RNA meant expressed TCRB transcripts were sequenced. Using immunoSEQ multiplex PCR, the repertoire was profiled, and TCRdb retains in-frame clones only, with some absent. The table includes 150,000 to 200,000 clones, around 7.8% detected once. This sample was included in a study of beta chain features in type 1 diabetes. As for the study in general: Sorted cell examination encompassed 85 million to 140 million cells across all samples.

Broader study findings: Among all four CD4+ subsets, Type 1 diabetes patients had TCRB CDR3s that were moderately but significantly shorter. Compared to healthy donors, patients appeared to have naive, central memory and Treg TCRB repertoires that were more alike.

Germline values: CDR1 LGHNA, CDR2 YSLEER. V dropped 5 bases and J dropped 7 bases, with 15 bases sitting between them. CDR3 length: 13 amino acids. The rearrangement uses TRBV4-3 and TRBJ2-7; TRBD2 is a possible D gene (5 bases). The sequence was collected from a woman aged 40 to 50 with type 1 diabetes. Sequenced input: central memory CD4+ T cells from blood. The CDR3 protein is CASSLQPGEEQYF. The CDR3 bases are TGCGCCAGCAGCTTACAGCCCGGGGAGGAGCAGTACTTC.